The clone carrying this T cell receptor beta chain came up many times. The data derive from a study of T-cell reconstitution after alpha-beta-depleted transplantation in children. Unique molecular identifiers were used in preparing the TCRbeta library. MiXCR was run by TCRdb on the PCR reads, yielding one entry per CDR3 protein. Of some 590,000 distinct CDR3 sequences listed, over 9.5% are singletons. Germline assignment: CDR1 DFQATT and CDR2 SNEGSKA (reference sequence). The CDR3 spans 13 residues. V lost 5 bases and J 3 bases, leaving 10 bases between the germline ends. This clonotype originated in a human donor who donated a stem cell graft to a child with acute myeloid leukemia. The sample was PBMCs from the stem cell graft donor, taken from the stem cell graft. The V gene is TRBV20-1, the J gene TRBJ1-4; D unresolved. The CDR3 DNA follows: TGCAGTGCTGGGAAGGGAGCTAATGAAAAACTGTTTTTT. Protein sequence: CSAGKGANEKLFF.